The clone carrying this T cell receptor (beta chain) was found a few times. Its antigen is unidentified. This record belongs to a study of T-cell memory formation after mild COVID-19. At the level of the study: There were largely donor-specific TCR clusters.

TCRdb re-called the 5' RACE reads through MiXCR, storing one row per CDR3 protein. The sample lists 150,000 to 200,000 distinct CDR3 sequences; 31% were seen once. The CDR3 sequence is 16 residues long. The trim removed 0 bases at V and 6 bases at J, leaving 7 bases unmatched. Germline CDR1 is MNHEY and CDR2 is SVGEGT. Study-wide results and limits: Contracting CD4+ clones lay largely in CM and EM, with CD8+ ones residing in EMRA. Cross-reactive memory appears to have joined, as suggested by some responding clones showing up in pre-infection memory. Clones shrinking from day 15 to 85 showed even CD4/CD8 mixes; later expanders tilted CD4+.

The rearrangement links TRBV6-2 or TRBV6-3 to TRBJ1-5, with 8 bases lining up with TRBD1. Sequencing was carried out using PBMCs or a T cell subset sorted from them (not recorded which). The receptor's source is an adult woman who had mild COVID-19 (a few samples of this study predate the infection). Cell type and time point are not known. CDR3: CASSYSGLGQGQPQHF. CDR3 nucleotides: TGTGCCAGCAGTTACTCCGGTTTAGGACAGGGTCAGCCCCAGCATTTT.